These 8 T cell receptor beta chains were all obtained from the same sample, sequenced in a study of blood T cell repertoires in COVID-19. Repertoires were generated with immunoSEQ multiplex PCR, while TCRdb's copy carries only in-frame clones and drops some. The data show about 430,000 clones, roughly 84% seen once. The sample consisted of PBMCs or T cells enriched from blood (not recorded which). These receptors came from a young woman who had been exposed to COVID-19.

The rearrangement uses TRBV14 and TRBJ1-5; D possibly corresponds to TRBD1 (6 bases). V lost 3 bases and J lost 11, with 26 bases in between. The germline gives CDR1 SGHDN, CDR2 FVKESK. The CDR3 length is 17 residues. CDR3 nucleotide sequence: TGTGCCAGCAGCCAGCAGCCTAATACAGGGCCCAGGTCGGCCCAGCATTTT. Amino acids: CASSQQPNTGPRSAQHF.

The chain joins TRBV5-5 to TRBJ1-2; 7 nucleotides align to TRBD1. Germline V lookup: CDR1 SGHKS, CDR2 YYEKEE (reference sequence). Trimming removed 4 bases from V and 7 bases from J; junction bases left unmatched: 4. This CDR3 has 12 amino acids. The CDR3 here is CASSLGTVGYTF. The DNA of the CDR3 is TGTGCCAGCAGCCTTGGGACAGTTGGCTACACCTTC.

This chain connects TRBV28 to TRBJ2-7, with D perhaps TRBD2 (5 bases). Germline V gives CDR1 MDHEN, CDR2 SYDVKM. The length of the CDR3 is 14 residues. V was trimmed by 4 bases and J by 4 bases, leaving 14 bases between them. The CDR3 is CASSYPAEIYEQYF. DNA for the CDR3: TGTGCCAGCAGTTACCCAGCGGAGATTTACGAGCAGTACTTC.

The chain recombines TRBV4-3 with TRBJ2-7; tentatively, D is TRBD1 (5 bases). The germline V gene has CDR1 LGHNA and CDR2 YSLEER. The CDR3 covers 15 residues. The V gene lost 1 base and the J gene lost 7 bases, with 17 bases spanning the gap. CDR3 in DNA: TGCGCCAGCAGCCAAGGGATCGGCAGGGCTCTTGAGCAGTACTTC. Translated, it gives CASSQGIGRALEQYF.

The chain couples TRBV4-3 to TRBJ1-2; 7 nucleotides match TRBD1. Germline loops: CDR1 LGHNA, CDR2 YSLEER. This CDR3 comprises 20 residues. V lost 4 bases to trimming and J lost 4 bases; unmatched junction nucleotides: 24. The CDR3 DNA sequence: TGCGCCAGCAGCCGCCGACAGGGACCTATGGCTGGGGCAGGGACCTATGGCTACACCTTC. It codes for CASSRRQGPMAGAGTYGYTF.

This chain joins TRBV7-9 and TRBJ2-7; TRBD1 is a possible D gene (5 bases). The V gene lost 0 bases and the J gene lost 4 bases, with 10 bases spanning the gap. The V gene's germline CDR1 is SEHNR and CDR2 FQNEAQ (reference sequence). The CDR3 runs 14 residues. Here the CDR3 reads CASSLAGDGYEQYF. The DNA for the CDR3 is TGTGCCAGCAGCTTAGCAGGGGATGGGTACGAGCAGTACTTC.

This clone appeared a few times. The chain carries TRBV11-2 and TRBJ1-5; maybe TRBD1 (6 bases). Germline assignment: CDR1 SGHAT and CDR2 FQNNGV. The CDR3 is 12 residues long. Trimming left V 5 bases short and J 6 bases short, with 8 bases between. The CDR3: CASSPGAQPQHF. CDR3 nucleotide sequence: TGTGCCAGCAGCCCAGGGGCTCAGCCCCAGCATTTT. The variable domain in full, completed from reference TRBV11-2 and TRBJ1-5, reads EAGVAQSPRYKIIEKRQSVAFWCNPISGHATLYWYQQILGQGPKLLIQFQNNGVVDDSQLPKDRFSAERLKGVDSTLKIQPAKLEDSAVYLCASSPGAQPQHFGDGTRLSIL.

This chain joins TRBV11-1 and TRBJ1-1, with D hard to call. Trimming removed 3 bases from V and 0 bases from J, with 14 bases in between. The CDR3 loop spans 16 amino acids. Germline V gene data show CDR1 as SGHAT and CDR2 as FQDESV (reference sequence). CDR3: CASSFGGGFVNTEAFF. The DNA of the CDR3 is TGTGCCAGCAGCTTTGGCGGAGGGTTTGTGAACACTGAAGCTTTCTTT. Variable domain in full (rest from reference TRBV11-1 and TRBJ1-1): EAEVAQSPRYKITEKSQAVAFWCDPISGHATLYWYRQILGQGPELLVQFQDESVVDDSQLPKDRFSAERLKGVDSTLKIQPAELGDSAMYLCASSFGGGFVNTEAFFGQGTRLTVV.